The rows below give T cell receptor beta chains drawn from one sample of a study of cytomegalovirus exposure and HLA in healthy donors. Clones were sequenced by immunoSEQ multiplex PCR, and TCRdb holds only the in-frame ones, with some missing. Of 80,000 to 95,000 clones detected, 63% appear once; the ten largest clones hold under 8%. Sequenced input: PBMCs. These receptors originate from a woman between 25 and 40 years old in good health and CMV-seronegative. CDR3s leave out the opening cysteine and the closing phenylalanine or tryptophan. Fields, in order: V gene, J gene, CDR3 protein.

TRBV9	TRBJ2-2	ASSVGFRGIQTGELF
TRBV27	TRBJ1-2	ASRRTGVNGYT
TRBV28	TRBJ1-2	ASSFDGGGGYT
TRBV7-8	TRBJ2-5	ASSSGQGGIGETQY
TRBV10-3	TRBJ1-3	AISGADSISGNTIY
TRBV7-8	TRBJ1-1	ASSLGLPGNTEAF
TRBV10-2	TRBJ2-1	ATRGAGEQF
TRBV19	TRBJ2-2	ASRVLAGTNTGELF
TRBV21-1	TRBJ1-2	ASRPPSGQGQGKCYGYT
TRBV5-6	TRBJ1-2	ASSPGNYGYT
TRBV2	TRBJ2-1	ASRGGDRF
TRBV19	TRBJ1-4	ASSILQTGKEEKLF
TRBV6-6	TRBJ1-2	ASSYGEGDRGYT
TRBV5-6	TRBJ1-3	ASSLYRGQSGNTIY
TRBV4-2	TRBJ2-3	ASSQEAGGLTDTQY
TRBV28	TRBJ1-4	ASRPTGGATNEKLF
TRBV5-1	TRBJ2-7	ASRYDSPSSYEQY